Sample share makes the clone carrying this TCR beta chain medium-sized. Its antigen remains unknown. TCRdb used MiXCR to reprocess the reads, holding one entry per CDR3 protein. The sample has roughly 4,000 distinct CDR3 sequences, over 20% seen once; the top ten hold approximately 4.1%. The data stem from a study of liver allograft versus peripheral blood T cells. Study summary: The study compared liver allograft T cell receptor repertoires against peripheral blood repertoires of liver transplant recipients. Findings of the study overall: T cell receptor repertoires inside liver allografts reportedly differed from those in peripheral blood.

Germline CDR1 and CDR2: KGHSH and LQKENI. The CDR3 extends over 12 amino acids. V was shortened by 5 bases and J by 5 bases, with 9 bases between the two germline ends. V is TRBV18 and J is TRBJ1-2; D unclear. The clonotype comes from a human patient who had a liver transplant. The graft donor may have given rise to some T cells. The CDR3 DNA is TGTGCCAGCTCAAAAGCCACATATGGCTACACCTTC. Protein sequence: CASSKATYGYTF.